This record looks at one T cell receptor (beta chain) sequence and its context. Its antigen is currently unknown. The data originate from a study of blood T cells in healthy people across ages. General observations from the study: It was held that diversity estimates obtained from one million T cells represented underestimates. Donors of long life had a larger count of naive CD4+ cells and greater diversity than aged donors. Using unsorted PBMCs precluded a conclusive naive versus antigen-experienced comparison.

Unmatched junction bases numbered 13, after V lost 5 bases and J lost 13 bases. The germline CDR1 and CDR2 sequences are SQVTM and ANQGSEA. This CDR3 spans 14 amino acids. The second PCR ran about 6 to 11 cycles with a sample-barcoded 5' primer and J-beta primers. TCRdb reprocessed the 5' RACE reads via MiXCR and lists one record per CDR3 protein. The data contain over 300,000 distinct CDR3 sequences, about half of them singletons. This sequence joins TRBV29-1 and TRBJ2-4; TRBD2 matches 11 bases. The sequence derives from a man aged 55 to 70 in good health. Sequencing was performed on blood. The CDR3 DNA follows: TGCAGCGTTAAGACTAGCGGGGTCGGCGGGGAGCAGTACTTC. Translated: CSVKTSGVGGEQYF.